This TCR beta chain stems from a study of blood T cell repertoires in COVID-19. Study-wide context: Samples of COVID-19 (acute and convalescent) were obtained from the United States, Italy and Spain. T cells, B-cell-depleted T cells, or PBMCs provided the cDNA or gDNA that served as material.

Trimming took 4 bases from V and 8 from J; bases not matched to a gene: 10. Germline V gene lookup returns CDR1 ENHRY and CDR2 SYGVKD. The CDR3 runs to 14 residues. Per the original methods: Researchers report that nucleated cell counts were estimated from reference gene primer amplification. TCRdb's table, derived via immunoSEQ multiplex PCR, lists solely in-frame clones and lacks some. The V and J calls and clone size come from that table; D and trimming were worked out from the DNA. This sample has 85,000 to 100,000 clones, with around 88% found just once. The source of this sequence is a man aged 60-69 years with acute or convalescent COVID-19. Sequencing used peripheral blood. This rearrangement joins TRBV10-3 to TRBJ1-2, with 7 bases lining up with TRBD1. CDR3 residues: CAISGTGVGGGYTF. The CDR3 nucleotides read TGTGCCATCAGTGGAACAGGGGTCGGAGGCGGCTACACCTTC.